This is a list of T cell receptor beta chains from one sample in a study of CD8 T cells in ankylosing spondylitis. MiXCR was run by TCRdb on the 5' RACE reads, yielding one entry per CDR3 protein. This sample yields about 160,000 distinct CDR3 sequences, of which around a tenth are seen a single time; more than 12% belongs to the top ten. Material: blood, either unsorted or a sorted T cell fraction (not recorded which). Source of these receptors: a female donor with ankylosing spondylitis or in good health (not recorded which). Both conserved end residues are part of each CDR3. The D gene is left open where the match is weak. The size field is filled for only some rows; it gives once, few, many or a size class.

J	size	V	D	CDR3	DNA
TRBJ2-1	.	TRBV6-5	TRBD2	CASSYSPGGGGLINEQFF	TGTGCCAGCAGTTACTCCCCGGGAGGGGGGGGCTTAATCAATGAGCAGTTCTTC
TRBJ1-5	.	TRBV6-2/TRBV6-3	.	CASIKGPGYGNQPQHF	TGTGCCAGCATTAAAGGCCCGGGGTATGGGAATCAGCCCCAGCATTTT
TRBJ2-7	few	TRBV14	.	CASSGRVGLSYEQYF	TGTGCCAGCAGCGGCCGGGTAGGTCTCTCCTACGAGCAGTACTTC
TRBJ2-2	few	TRBV27	.	CASSLYPAAGELFF	TGTGCCAGCAGTTTATATCCAGCGGCCGGGGAGCTGTTTTTT
TRBJ2-7	few	TRBV7-8	.	CASSSGPPSSYEQYF	TGTGCCAGCAGCTCGGGGCCTCCTAGCTCCTACGAGCAGTACTTC
TRBJ2-2	few	TRBV4-1	.	CASSQTNTGELFF	TGCGCCAGCAGCCAAACGAACACCGGGGAGCTGTTTTTT
TRBJ2-1	.	TRBV12-3/TRBV12-4	TRBD2	CASTMTSGIYSSYNEQFF	TGTGCCAGCACCATGACTAGCGGGATTTATAGCTCCTACAATGAGCAGTTCTTC
TRBJ2-7	few	TRBV5-1	TRBD2	CASSFGTSGYEQYF	TGCGCCAGCAGCTTCGGGACTAGCGGCTACGAGCAGTACTTC
TRBJ2-3	few	TRBV2	.	CASSALNTDTQYF	TGTGCCAGCAGCGCGTTGAACACAGATACGCAGTATTTT
TRBJ1-1	.	TRBV11-2	.	CASTRIPGTEAFF	TGTGCCAGCACCCGTATTCCGGGGACTGAAGCTTTCTTT
TRBJ2-7	.	TRBV6-2/TRBV6-3	.	CASSWGGLISYEQYF	TGTGCCAGCAGTTGGGGTGGACTCATCTCCTACGAGCAGTACTTC
TRBJ1-5	few	TRBV7-6	.	CASSLGQYGDQPQHF	TGTGCCAGCAGCTTAGGACAGTATGGAGATCAGCCCCAGCATTTT
TRBJ1-2	.	TRBV6-5	.	CASSYGEGLMYGYTF	TGTGCCAGCAGCTATGGGGAGGGTTTGATGTATGGCTACACCTTC
TRBJ2-7	few	TRBV4-3	.	CASSQEGVGGASYEQYF	TGCGCCAGCAGCCAAGAAGGGGTTGGGGGAGCCTCCTACGAGCAGTACTTC
TRBJ2-3	few	TRBV30	TRBD2	CAWSPTSGSLPDTQYF	TGTGCCTGGAGTCCGACTAGCGGGAGTTTACCAGATACGCAGTATTTT
TRBJ1-1	few	TRBV9	.	CASSVVGDMNTEAFF	TGTGCCAGCAGCGTAGTTGGGGACATGAACACTGAAGCTTTCTTT
TRBJ2-7	many	TRBV5-1	.	CASSPDRSGNEQYF	TGCGCCAGCAGCCCAGACAGGTCGGGGAACGAGCAGTACTTC
TRBJ1-2	.	TRBV13	.	CASTLRDGGHYGYTF	TGTGCCAGCACCCTCCGGGACGGTGGGCACTATGGCTACACCTTC
TRBJ2-7	few	TRBV6-1	.	CASSEERPLYYEQYF	TGTGCCAGCAGTGAAGAGAGGCCCCTCTACTACGAGCAGTACTTC